This note documents a single T cell receptor beta chain sequence. This sample is part of a study of PD-1 blockade in classical Hodgkin lymphoma. Time point reported: cycle 4 day 1 (C4D1), after more than five weeks of nivolumab. The patients all showed relapse after autologous stem cell transplantation, while their brentuximab vedotin exposure varied. Assay used: immunoSEQ multiplex PCR; TCRdb lists only in-frame clones, some missing. The sample gives over 15,000 clones, 80% of which show up once; roughly a fifth is in the top ten. This sample comprised peripheral blood mononuclear cells (PBMCs), obtained before the fourth cycle of nivolumab. This TCR came from a human donor with classical Hodgkin lymphoma.

The CDR3 nucleotides are TGTGCCAGCAGTTTAACTACAGGGACAGCCAGTGAAGCTTTCTTT. Its protein is CASSLTTGTASEAFF. The V gene is TRBV28, the J gene TRBJ1-1; 7 nucleotides match TRBD1. CDR3 length equals 15 residues. Germline-derived CDR1 and CDR2 are MDHEN and SYDVKM. V trimming: 2 bases; J trimming: 7 bases; junction bases outside the gene matches: 10.